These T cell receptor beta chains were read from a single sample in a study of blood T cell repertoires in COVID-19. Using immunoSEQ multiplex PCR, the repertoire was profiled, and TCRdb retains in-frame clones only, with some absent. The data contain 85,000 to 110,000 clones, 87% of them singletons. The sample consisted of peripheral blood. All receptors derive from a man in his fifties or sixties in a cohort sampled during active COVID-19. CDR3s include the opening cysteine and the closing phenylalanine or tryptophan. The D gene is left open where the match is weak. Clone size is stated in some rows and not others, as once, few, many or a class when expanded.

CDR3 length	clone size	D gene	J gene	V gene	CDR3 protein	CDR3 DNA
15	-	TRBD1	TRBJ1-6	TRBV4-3	CASSPGQGVASPLHF	TGCGCCAGCAGCCCGGGACAGGGGGTAGCCTCACCCCTCCACTTT
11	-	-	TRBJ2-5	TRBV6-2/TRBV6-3	CASSEQETQYF	TGTGCCAGCAGCGAGCAAGAGACCCAGTACTTC
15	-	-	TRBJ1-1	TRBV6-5	CASHTERDKQTGAFF	TGTGCCAGCCATACTGAGCGGGACAAACAAACGGGAGCTTTCTTT
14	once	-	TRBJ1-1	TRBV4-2	CASSRERSGTEAFF	TGTGCCAGCAGCCGAGAAAGAAGCGGGACTGAAGCTTTCTTT
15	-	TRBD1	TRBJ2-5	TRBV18	CASSPNWGQQETQYF	TGTGCCAGCTCACCGAATTGGGGACAGCAAGAGACCCAGTACTTC
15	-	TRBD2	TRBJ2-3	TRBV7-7	CASSVTSGGVDTQYF	TGTGCTAGCAGCGTCACTAGCGGGGGGGTGGATACGCAGTATTTT
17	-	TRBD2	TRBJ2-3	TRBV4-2	CASSQDRLAGGEDTQYF	TGTGCCAGCAGCCAAGATAGACTAGCGGGGGGGGAAGATACGCAGTATTTT
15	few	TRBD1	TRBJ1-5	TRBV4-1	CASSQWDRLNQPQHF	TGCGCCAGCAGCCAGTGGGACAGACTCAATCAGCCCCAGCATTTT
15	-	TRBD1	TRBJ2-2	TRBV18	CASSPGTGPTGELFF	TGTGCCAGCTCACCCGGGACAGGGCCCACCGGGGAGCTGTTTTTT
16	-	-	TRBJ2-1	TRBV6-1	CASSEEGGGRYNEQFF	TGTGCCAGCAGTGAGGAAGGAGGGGGCAGGTACAATGAGCAGTTCTTC
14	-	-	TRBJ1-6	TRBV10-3	CAISPQGNNSPLHF	TGTGCCATCAGTCCCCAGGGGAATAATTCACCCCTCCACTTT
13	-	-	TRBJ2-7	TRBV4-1	CASSLRPEYEQYF	TGCGCCAGCAGCCTACGCCCAGAATACGAGCAGTACTTC
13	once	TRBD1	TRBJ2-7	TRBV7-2	CASRFGQGFEQYF	TGTGCCAGCAGATTCGGACAGGGTTTCGAGCAGTACTTC
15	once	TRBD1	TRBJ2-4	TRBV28	CASSPQGATKNIQYF	TGTGCCAGCAGCCCCCAGGGGGCTACCAAAAACATTCAGTACTTC
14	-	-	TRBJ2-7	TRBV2	CASSEARQGDEQYF	TGTGCCAGCAGTGAAGCGAGGCAGGGCGATGAGCAGTACTTC
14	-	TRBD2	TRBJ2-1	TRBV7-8	CASSFSGGSNEQFF	TGTGCCAGCAGCTTTAGCGGGGGGTCCAATGAGCAGTTCTTC
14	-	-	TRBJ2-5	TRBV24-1	CATSEPTSQETQYF	TGTGCCACCAGTGAACCGACTAGTCAAGAGACCCAGTACTTC
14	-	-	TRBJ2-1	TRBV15	CATSRDRASNEQFF	TGTGCCACCAGCAGAGACAGGGCCAGCAATGAGCAGTTCTTC
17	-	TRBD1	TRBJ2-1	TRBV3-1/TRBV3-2	CASSHRSGTGVYGEQFF	TGTGCCAGCAGCCACCGAAGTGGGACAGGGGTATACGGTGAGCAGTTCTTC
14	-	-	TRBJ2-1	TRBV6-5	CASRLTGVGNEQFF	TGTGCCAGCAGACTCACGGGGGTTGGGAATGAGCAGTTCTTC
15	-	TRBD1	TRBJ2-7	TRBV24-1	CATSDPTGTGDEQYF	TGTGCCACCAGTGATCCAACCGGGACAGGCGACGAGCAGTACTTC
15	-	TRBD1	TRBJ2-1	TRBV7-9	CASSPRGTVQGEQFF	TGTGCCAGCAGCCCTCGTGGGACAGTGCAGGGTGAGCAGTTCTTC
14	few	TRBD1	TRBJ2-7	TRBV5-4	CASSRGQGYYEQYF	TGTGCCAGCAGCCGGGGACAGGGATACTACGAGCAGTACTTC
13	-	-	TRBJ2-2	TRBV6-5	CASSYSNGGELFF	TGTGCCAGCAGTTACTCGAACGGCGGGGAGCTGTTTTTT
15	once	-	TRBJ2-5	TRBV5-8	CASSKGDPRAETQYF	TGTGCCAGCAGCAAGGGGGACCCCCGGGCAGAGACCCAGTACTTC
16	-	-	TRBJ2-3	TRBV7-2	CASSLNRATSTDTQYF	TGTGCCAGCAGCTTAAACAGGGCGACTAGCACAGATACGCAGTATTTT
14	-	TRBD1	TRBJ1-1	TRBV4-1	CASSQSRDREGAFF	TGCGCCAGCAGCCAGTCCCGGGACAGGGAGGGAGCTTTCTTT
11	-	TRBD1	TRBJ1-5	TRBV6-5	CASGTGRPQHF	TGTGCCAGCGGGACAGGTCGGCCCCAGCATTTT
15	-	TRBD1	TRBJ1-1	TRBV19	CASSMDRGQNTEAFF	TGTGCCAGTAGTATGGACAGGGGGCAAAACACTGAAGCTTTCTTT
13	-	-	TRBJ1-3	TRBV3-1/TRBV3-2	CATQENSGNTIYF	TGTGCCACACAGGAGAACTCTGGAAACACCATATATTTT
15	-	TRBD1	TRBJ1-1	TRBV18	CASSPRDRIVPEAFF	TGTGCCAGCTCACCAAGGGACAGGATTGTCCCTGAAGCTTTCTTT
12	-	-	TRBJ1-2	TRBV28	CASSSGNYGYTF	TGTGCCAGCAGTTCAGGGAACTATGGCTACACCTTC
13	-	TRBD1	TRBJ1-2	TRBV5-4	CASSFRQGEGYTF	TGTGCCAGCAGCTTTCGACAGGGTGAAGGCTACACCTTC
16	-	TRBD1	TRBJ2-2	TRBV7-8	CASSTNRGRETGELFF	TGTGCCAGCAGCACTAACAGGGGGCGAGAGACCGGGGAGCTGTTTTTT
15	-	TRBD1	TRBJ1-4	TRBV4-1	CASSQQGVANEKLFF	TGCGCCAGCAGCCAACAGGGGGTAGCTAATGAAAAACTGTTTTTT
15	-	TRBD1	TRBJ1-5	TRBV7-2	CASSLEGTGGQPQHF	TGTGCCAGCAGCTTAGAAGGGACAGGGGGCCAGCCCCAGCATTTT
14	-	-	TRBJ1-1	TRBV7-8	CASSPGRGYTEAFF	TGTGCCAGCAGCCCCGGTCGGGGTTACACTGAAGCTTTCTTT
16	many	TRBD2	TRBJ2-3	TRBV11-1	CASSLVTSGGAYTQYF	TGTGCCAGCAGCTTAGTGACTAGCGGGGGGGCGTATACGCAGTATTTT
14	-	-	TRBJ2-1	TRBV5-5	CASSPLGVSYEQFF	TGTGCCAGCAGCCCCCTAGGTGTTAGCTATGAGCAGTTCTTC
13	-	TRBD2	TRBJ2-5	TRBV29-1	CSATSAGGETQYF	TGCAGCGCAACCTCAGCGGGGGGAGAGACCCAGTACTTC